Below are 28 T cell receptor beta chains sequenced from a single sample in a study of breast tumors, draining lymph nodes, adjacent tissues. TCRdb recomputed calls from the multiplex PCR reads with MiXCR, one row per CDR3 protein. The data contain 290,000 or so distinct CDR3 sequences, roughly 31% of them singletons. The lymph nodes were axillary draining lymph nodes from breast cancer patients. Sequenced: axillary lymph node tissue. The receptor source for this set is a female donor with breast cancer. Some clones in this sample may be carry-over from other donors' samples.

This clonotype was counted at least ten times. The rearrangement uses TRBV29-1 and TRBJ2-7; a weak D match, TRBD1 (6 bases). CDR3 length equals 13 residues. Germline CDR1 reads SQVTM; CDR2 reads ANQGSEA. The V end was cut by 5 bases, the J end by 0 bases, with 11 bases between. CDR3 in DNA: TGCAGCGTTTTAGGGGGTCCCTCCTACGAGCAGTACTTC. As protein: CSVLGGPSYEQYF.

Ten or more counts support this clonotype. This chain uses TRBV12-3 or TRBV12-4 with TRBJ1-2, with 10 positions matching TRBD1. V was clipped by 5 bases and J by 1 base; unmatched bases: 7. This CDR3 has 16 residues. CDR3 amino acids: CASSGTGTGVNYGYTF. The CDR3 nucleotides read TGTGCCAGCAGTGGAACCGGGACAGGGGTTAACTATGGCTACACCTTC.

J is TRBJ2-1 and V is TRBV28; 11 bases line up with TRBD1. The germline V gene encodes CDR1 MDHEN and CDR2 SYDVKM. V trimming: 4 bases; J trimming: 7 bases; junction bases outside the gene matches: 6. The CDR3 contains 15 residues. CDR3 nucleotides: TGTGCCAGCAGTTCGCCGGGACAGGGGGGAAATGAGCAGTTCTTC. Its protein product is CASSSPGQGGNEQFF.

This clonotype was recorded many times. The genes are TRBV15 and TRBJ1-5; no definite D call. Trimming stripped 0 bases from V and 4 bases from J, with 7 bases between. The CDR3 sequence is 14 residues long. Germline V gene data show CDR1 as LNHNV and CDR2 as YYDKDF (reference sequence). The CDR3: CATSRESANQPQHF. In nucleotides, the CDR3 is TGTGCCACCAGCAGAGAGTCAGCTAATCAGCCCCAGCATTTT.

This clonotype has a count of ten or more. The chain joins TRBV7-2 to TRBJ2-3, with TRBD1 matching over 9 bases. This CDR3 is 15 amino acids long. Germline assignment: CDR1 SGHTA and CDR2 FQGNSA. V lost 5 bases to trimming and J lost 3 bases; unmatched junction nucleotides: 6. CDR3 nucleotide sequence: TGTGCCAGCAGCCCCGGGACAGGGTTAACAGATACGCAGTATTTT. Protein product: CASSPGTGLTDTQYF.

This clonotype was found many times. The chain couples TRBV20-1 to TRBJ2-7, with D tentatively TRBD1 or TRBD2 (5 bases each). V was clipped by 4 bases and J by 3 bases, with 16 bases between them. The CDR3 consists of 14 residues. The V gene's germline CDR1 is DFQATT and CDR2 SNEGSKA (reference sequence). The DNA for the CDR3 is TGCAGTGCTAAAGGGACCAATCATCTCTACGAGCAGTACTTC. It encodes CSAKGTNHLYEQYF.

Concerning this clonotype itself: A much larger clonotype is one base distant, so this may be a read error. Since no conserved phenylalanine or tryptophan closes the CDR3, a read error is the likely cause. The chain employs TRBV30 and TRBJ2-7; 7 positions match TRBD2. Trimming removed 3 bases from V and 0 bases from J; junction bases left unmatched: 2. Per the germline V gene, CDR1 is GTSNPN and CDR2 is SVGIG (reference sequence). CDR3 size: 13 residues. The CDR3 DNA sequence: TGTGCCTGGAGAGGACTAGACTCCTACGAGCAGTACTCC. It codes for CAWRGLDSYEQYS.

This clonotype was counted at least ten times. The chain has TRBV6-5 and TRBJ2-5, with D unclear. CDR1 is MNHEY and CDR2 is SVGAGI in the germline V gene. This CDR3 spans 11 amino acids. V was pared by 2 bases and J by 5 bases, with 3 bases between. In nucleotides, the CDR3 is TGTGCCAGCAGTTACCTGGAGACCCAGTACTTC. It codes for CASSYLETQYF.

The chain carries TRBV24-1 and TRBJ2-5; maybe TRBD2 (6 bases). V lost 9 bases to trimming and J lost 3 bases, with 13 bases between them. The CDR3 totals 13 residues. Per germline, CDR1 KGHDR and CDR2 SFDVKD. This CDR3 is CATSGGGKETQYF. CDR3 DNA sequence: TGTGCCACCTCCGGTGGGGGGAAAGAGACCCAGTACTTC.

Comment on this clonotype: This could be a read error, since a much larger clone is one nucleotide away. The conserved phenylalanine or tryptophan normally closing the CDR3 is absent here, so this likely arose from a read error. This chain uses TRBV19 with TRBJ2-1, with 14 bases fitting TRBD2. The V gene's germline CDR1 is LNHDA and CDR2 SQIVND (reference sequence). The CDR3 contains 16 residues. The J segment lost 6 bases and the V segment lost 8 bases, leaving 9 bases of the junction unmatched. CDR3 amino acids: CASRLAGGPGGNEQFS. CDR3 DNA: TGTGCCAGTCGACTAGCGGGAGGGCCCGGGGGCAATGAGCAGTTCTCC.

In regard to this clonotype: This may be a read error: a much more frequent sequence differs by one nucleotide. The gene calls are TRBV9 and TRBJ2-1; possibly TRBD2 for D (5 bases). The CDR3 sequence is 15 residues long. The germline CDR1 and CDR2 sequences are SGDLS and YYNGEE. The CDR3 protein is CASSPLGIGVNEPFF. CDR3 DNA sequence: TGTGCCAGCAGCCCCTTGGGAATCGGGGTCAATGAGCCGTTCTTC.

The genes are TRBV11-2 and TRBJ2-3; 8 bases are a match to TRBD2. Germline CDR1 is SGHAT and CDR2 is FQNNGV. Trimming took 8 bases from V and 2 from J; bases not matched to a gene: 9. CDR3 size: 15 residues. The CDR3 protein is CASFGLANLTDTQYF. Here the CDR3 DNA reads TGTGCCAGCTTCGGACTAGCCAACCTCACAGATACGCAGTATTTT.

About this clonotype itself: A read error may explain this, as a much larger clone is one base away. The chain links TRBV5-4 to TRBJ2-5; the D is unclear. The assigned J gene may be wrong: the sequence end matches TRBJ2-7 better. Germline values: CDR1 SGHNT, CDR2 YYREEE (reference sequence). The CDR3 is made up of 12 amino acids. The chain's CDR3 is CAGSLRWDEQYF. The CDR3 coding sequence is TGTGCCGGCAGCTTGCGATGGGACGAGCAGTACTTC.

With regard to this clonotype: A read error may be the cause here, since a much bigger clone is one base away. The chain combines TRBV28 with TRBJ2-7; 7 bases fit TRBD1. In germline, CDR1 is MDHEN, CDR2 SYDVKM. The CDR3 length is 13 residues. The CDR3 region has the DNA TGTGCCATCGAAGACAGGGTACTCTACGGGCAGTACTTC. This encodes CAIEDRVLYGQYF.

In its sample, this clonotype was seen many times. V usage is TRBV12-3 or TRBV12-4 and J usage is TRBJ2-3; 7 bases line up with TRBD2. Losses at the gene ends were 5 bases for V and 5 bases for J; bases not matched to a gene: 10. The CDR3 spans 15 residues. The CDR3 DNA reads TGTGCCAGCAGTGAGGTAGGCGGGAGACGAGATACGCAGTATTTT. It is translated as CASSEVGGRRDTQYF.

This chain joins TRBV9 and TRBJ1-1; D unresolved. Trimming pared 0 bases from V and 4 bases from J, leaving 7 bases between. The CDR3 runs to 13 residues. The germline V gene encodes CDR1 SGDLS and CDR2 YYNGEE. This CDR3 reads CASSVAGFTEAFF. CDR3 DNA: TGTGCCAGCAGCGTAGCGGGGTTCACTGAAGCTTTCTTT.

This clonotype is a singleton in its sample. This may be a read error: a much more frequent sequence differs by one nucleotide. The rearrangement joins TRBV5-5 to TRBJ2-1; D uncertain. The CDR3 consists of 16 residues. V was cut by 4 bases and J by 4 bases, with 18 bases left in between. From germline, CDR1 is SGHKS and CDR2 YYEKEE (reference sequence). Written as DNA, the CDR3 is TGTGCCAGCAGCACTCTCGGGCCGGAGCTGTACAATGAGCAGTTCTTC. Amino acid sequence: CASSTLGPELYNEQFF.

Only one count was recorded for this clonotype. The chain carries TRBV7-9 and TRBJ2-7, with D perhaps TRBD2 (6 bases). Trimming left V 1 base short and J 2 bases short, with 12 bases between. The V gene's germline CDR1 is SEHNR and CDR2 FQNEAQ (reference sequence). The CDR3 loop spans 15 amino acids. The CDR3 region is CASSLGSGETYEQYF. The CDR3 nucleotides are TGTGCCAGCAGCTTAGGATCGGGGGAGACCTACGAGCAGTACTTC.

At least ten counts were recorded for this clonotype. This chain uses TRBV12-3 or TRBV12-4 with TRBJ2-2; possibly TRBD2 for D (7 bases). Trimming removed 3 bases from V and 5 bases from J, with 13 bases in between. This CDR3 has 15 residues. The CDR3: CASSLGGRRTGELFF. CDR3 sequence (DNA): TGTGCCAGCAGTTTGGGGGGGCGAAGGACCGGGGAGCTGTTTTTT.

The CDR3 region is CSAGGAYTGELFF. CDR3 DNA sequence: TGCAGTGCTGGAGGGGCCTACACCGGGGAGCTGTTTTTT. The chain carries TRBV20-1 and TRBJ2-2; maybe TRBD2 (6 bases). This CDR3 has 13 amino acids. V lost 5 bases, J lost 3 bases, and 10 bases lay in between. CDR1 is DFQATT and CDR2 is SNEGSKA in the germline V gene (reference sequence).

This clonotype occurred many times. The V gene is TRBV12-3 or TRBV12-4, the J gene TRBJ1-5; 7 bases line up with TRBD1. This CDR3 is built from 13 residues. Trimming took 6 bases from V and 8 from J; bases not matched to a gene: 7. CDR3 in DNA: TGTGCCAGCAGACCTACAGGGGCCGAGCCCCAGCATTTT. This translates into CASRPTGAEPQHF.

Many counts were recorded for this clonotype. The CDR3 DNA follows: TGTGCCAGTAGTATTTTTGAGGGGGAGCAGTACTTC. The encoded protein is CASSIFEGEQYF. The chain has TRBV19 and TRBJ2-7; D tentatively reads TRBD1 or TRBD2 (5 bases each). Germline CDR1 is LNHDA and CDR2 is SQIVND (reference sequence). The CDR3 has 12 amino acids. V was cut by 3 bases and J by 7 bases, with 10 bases left in between.

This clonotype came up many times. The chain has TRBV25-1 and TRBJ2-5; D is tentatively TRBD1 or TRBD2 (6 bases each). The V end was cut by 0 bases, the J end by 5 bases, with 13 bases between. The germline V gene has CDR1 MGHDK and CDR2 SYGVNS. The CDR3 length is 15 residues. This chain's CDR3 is CASSEYLGGGETQYF. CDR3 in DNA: TGTGCCAGCAGTGAATATTTGGGGGGCGGGGAGACCCAGTACTTC.

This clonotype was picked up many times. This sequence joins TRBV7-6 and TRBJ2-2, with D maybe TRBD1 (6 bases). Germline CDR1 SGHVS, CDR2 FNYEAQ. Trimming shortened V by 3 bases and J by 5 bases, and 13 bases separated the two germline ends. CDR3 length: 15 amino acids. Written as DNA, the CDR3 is TGTGCCAGCAGCTTTTCGCAGGGGCTTACCGGGGAGCTGTTTTTT. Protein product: CASSFSQGLTGELFF.

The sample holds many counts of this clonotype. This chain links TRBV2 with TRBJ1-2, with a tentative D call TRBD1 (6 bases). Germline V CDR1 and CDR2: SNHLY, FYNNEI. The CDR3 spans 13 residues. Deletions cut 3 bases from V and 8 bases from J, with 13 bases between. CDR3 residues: CASSDRGTMGYTF. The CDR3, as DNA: TGTGCCAGCAGTGACAGGGGAACTATGGGCTACACCTTC. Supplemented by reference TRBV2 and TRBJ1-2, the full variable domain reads EPEVTQTPSHQVTQMGQEVILRCVPISNHLYFYWYRQILGQKVEFLVSFYNNEISEKSEIFDDQFSVERPDGSNFTLKIRSTKLEDSAMYFCASSDRGTMGYTFGSGTRLTVV.

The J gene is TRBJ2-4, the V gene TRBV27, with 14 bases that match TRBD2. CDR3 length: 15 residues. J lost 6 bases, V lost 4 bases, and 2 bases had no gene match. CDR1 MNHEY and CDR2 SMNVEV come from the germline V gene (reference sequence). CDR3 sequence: CASSWTSGRLNIQYF. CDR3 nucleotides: TGTGCCAGCAGTTGGACTAGCGGGAGGTTAAACATTCAGTACTTC.

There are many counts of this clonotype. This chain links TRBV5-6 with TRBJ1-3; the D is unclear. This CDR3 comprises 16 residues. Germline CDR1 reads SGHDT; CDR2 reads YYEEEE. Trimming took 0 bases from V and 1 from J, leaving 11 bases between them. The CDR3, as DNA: TGTGCCAGCAGCTTGGGAGGCCGGGGTTCTGGAAACACCATATATTTT. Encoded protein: CASSLGGRGSGNTIYF. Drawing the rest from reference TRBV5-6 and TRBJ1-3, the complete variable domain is DAGVTQSPTHLIKTRGQQVTLRCSPKSGHDTVSWYQQALGQGPQFIFQYYEEEERQRGNFPDRFSGHQFPNYSSELNVNALLLGDSALYLCASSLGGRGSGNTIYFGEGSWLTVV.

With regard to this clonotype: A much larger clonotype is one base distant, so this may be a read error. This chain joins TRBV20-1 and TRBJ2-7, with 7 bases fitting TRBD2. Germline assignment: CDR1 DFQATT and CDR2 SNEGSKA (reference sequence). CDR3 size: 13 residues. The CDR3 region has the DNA TGCAGTGCTTCGGGACTACAACACTACGCGCAGTACTTC. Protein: CSASGLQHYAQYF.